The sequence of this TCR beta chain was determined in a study of blood T cell repertoires in COVID-19. Across the whole study: Material from acute and convalescent COVID-19 was sourced from the United States, Italy and Spain. In each case, the material was cDNA or gDNA derived from T cells, B-cell-depleted T cells, or PBMCs.

Libraries were prepared by immunoSEQ multiplex PCR; TCRdb keeps only in-frame clonotypes and omits some of them. The sample records tens of thousands of clones, around 90% being singletons. The V gene lost 7 bases and the J gene lost 10 bases, with 14 bases spanning the gap. This CDR3 spans 13 amino acids. Germline CDR1 SEHNR, CDR2 FQNEAQ (reference sequence). The sequencing sample was made of peripheral blood. The receptor was derived from an older man with active or convalescent COVID-19. V is TRBV7-9 and J is TRBJ1-6; no reliable D call. In nucleotides, the CDR3 is TGTGCCAGCAACGAAATGGGTAGCTCACCCCTCCACTTT. This translates into CASNEMGSSPLHF.